Described below is a single T cell receptor (beta chain) sequence and its context. Its antigen is as yet unknown. The data were obtained in a study of CD8 T cells in ankylosing spondylitis. Findings and caveats of the study: For ankylosing spondylitis blood, a TCR beta motif of about 8 highly homologous variants appeared characteristic. Significant enrichment of disease-linked clones was reportedly seen in matched ankylosing spondylitis synovial fluid. A CD8+ phenotype characterized the disease-linked clones, which were relatively rare in peripheral blood.

J lost 5 bases, V lost 6 bases, and 8 bases had no gene match. Per the germline V gene, CDR1 is MDHEN and CDR2 is SYDVKM. The CDR3 totals 15 residues. Using its own MiXCR run on the 5' RACE reads, TCRdb lists one record per CDR3 protein. The profile covers roughly 150,000 distinct CDR3 sequences, with 9.8% appearing a single time and around 15% taken by the ten largest. The chain uses TRBV28 and TRBJ2-5; 11 bases are shared with TRBD1. The clonotype comes from a female donor with ankylosing spondylitis or in good health (not recorded which). Sequencing input: blood, either unsorted or a sorted T cell fraction (not recorded which). The chain's CDR3 is CASSVNGQGAETQYF. CDR3 DNA: TGTGCCAGCAGCGTTAACGGACAGGGGGCCGAGACCCAGTACTTC. Complete variable domain (other parts from reference TRBV28 and TRBJ2-5): DVKVTQSSRYLVKRTGEKVFLECVQDMDHENMFWYRQDPGLGLRLIYFSYDVKMKEKGDIPEGYSVSREKKERFSLILESASTNQTSMYLCASSVNGQGAETQYFGPGTRLLVL.